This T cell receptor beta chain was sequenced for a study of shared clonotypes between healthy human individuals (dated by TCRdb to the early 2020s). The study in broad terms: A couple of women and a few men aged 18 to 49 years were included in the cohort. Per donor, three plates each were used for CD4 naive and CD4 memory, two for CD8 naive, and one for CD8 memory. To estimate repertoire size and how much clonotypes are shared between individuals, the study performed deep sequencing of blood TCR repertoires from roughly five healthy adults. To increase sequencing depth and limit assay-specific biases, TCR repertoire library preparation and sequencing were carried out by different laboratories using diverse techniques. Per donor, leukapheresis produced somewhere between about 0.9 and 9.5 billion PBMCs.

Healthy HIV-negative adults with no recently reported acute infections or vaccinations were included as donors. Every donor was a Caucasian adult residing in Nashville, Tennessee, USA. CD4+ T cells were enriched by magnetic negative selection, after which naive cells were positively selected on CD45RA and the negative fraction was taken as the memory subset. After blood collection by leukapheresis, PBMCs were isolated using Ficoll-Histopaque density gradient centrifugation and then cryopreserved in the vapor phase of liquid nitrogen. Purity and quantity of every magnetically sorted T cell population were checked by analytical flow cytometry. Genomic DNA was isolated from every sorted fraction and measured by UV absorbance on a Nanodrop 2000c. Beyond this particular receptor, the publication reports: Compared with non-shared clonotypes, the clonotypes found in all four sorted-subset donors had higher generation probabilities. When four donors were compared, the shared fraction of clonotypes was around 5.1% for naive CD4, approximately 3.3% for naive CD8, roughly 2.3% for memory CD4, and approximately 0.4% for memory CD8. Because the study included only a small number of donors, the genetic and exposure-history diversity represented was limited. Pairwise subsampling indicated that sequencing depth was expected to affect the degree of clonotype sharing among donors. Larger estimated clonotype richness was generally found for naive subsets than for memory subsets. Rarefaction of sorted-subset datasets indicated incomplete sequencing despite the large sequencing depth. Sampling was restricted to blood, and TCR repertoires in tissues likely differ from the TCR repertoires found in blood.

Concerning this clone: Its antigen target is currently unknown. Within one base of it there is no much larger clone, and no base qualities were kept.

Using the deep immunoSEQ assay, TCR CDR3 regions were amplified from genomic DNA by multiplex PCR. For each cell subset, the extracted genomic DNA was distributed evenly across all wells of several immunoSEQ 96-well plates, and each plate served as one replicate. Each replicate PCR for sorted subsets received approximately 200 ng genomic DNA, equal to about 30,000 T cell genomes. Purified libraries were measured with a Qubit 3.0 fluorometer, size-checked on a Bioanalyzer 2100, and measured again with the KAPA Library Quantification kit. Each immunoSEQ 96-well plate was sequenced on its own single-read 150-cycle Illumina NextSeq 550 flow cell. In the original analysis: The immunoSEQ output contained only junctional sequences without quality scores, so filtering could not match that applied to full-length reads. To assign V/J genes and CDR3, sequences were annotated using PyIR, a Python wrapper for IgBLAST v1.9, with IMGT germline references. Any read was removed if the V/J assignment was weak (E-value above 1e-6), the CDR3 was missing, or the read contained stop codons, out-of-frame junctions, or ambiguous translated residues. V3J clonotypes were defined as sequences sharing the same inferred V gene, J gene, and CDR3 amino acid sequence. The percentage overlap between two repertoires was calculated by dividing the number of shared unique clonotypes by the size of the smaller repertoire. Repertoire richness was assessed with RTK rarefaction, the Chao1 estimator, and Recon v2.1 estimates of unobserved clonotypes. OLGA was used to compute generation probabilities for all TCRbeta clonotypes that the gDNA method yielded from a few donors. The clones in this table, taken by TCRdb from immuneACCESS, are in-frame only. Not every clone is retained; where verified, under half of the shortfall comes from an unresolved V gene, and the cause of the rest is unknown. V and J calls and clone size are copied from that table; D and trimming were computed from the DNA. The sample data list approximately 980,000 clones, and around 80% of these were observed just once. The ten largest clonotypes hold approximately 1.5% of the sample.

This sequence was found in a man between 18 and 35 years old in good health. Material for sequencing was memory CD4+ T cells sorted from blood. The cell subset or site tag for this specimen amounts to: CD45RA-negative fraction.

The CDR3 in this case is CASSPGRGTDQETQYF. In nucleotide form, the sequence is TGTGCCAGCAGCCCAGGGAGGGGGACAGATCAAGAGACCCAGTACTTC. This sequence uses TRBV11-2 and TRBJ2-5, with a tentative D call of TRBD1 or TRBD2, each matching 7 bases. The germline V gene provides CDR1 SGHAT and CDR2 FQNNGV. V sheds 5 bases and J sheds 2 bases, leaving 18 bases between their ends. The CDR3 sequence holds 16 residues, the cysteine and phenylalanine included. Of the read, only the CDR3 DNA is kept; its 48 bases are in frame from base 1.